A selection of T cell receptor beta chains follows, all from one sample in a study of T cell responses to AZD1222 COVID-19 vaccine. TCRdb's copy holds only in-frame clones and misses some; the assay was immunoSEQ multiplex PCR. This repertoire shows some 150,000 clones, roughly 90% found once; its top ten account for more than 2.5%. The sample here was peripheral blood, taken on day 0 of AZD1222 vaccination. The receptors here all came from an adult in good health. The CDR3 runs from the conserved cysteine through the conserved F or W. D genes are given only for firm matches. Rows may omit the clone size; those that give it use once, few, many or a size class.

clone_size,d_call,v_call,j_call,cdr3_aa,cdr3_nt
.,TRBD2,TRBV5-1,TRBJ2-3,CASRLAGVTDTQYF,TGCGCCAGCAGATTAGCGGGAGTAACAGATACGCAGTATTTT
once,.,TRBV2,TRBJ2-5,CASSEGETRTQETQYF,TGTGCCAGCAGTGAAGGGGAAACTAGGACCCAAGAGACCCAGTACTTC
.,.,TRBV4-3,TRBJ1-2,CASSQENLPGFDYGYTF,TGCGCCAGCAGCCAAGAGAACCTGCCGGGTTTCGACTATGGCTACACCTTC
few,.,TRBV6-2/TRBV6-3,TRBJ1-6,CASSYGRGPYNSPLHF,TGTGCCAGCAGTTACGGGAGGGGTCCCTATAATTCACCCCTCCACTTT
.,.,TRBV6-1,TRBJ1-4,CASSEVLKVSQKLFF,TGTGCCAGCAGTGAAGTCTTAAAGGTTTCTCAAAAACTGTTTTTT
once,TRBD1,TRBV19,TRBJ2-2,CASSIQGAAGELFF,TGTGCCAGTAGTATCCAGGGGGCTGCCGGGGAGCTGTTTTTT
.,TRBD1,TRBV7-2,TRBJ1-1,CASSLQGQLNTEAFF,TGTGCCAGCAGCCTACAGGGACAGTTGAACACTGAAGCTTTCTTT
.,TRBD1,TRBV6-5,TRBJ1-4,CASSFTNRGREKLFF,TGTGCCAGCAGTTTCACGAACAGGGGGCGCGAAAAACTGTTTTTT
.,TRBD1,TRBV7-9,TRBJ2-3,CASSQRADRASTDTQYF,TGTGCCAGCAGCCAGCGAGCGGACAGGGCAAGCACAGATACGCAGTATTTT
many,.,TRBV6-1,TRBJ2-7,CASGTLVSNYEQYF,TGTGCCAGCGGGACCTTAGTCTCGAACTACGAGCAGTACTTC
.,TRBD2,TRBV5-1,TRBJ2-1,CASSFIAGGRDEQFF,TGCGCCAGCAGCTTCATTGCGGGGGGGCGCGATGAGCAGTTCTTC
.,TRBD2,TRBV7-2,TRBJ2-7,CASSRTLAGGAYEQYF,TGTGCCAGCAGCAGAACCCTAGCCGGGGGGGCCTACGAGCAGTACTTC
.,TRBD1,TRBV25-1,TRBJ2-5,CASSGPQGPQETQYF,TGTGCCAGCAGTGGCCCACAGGGGCCCCAAGAGACCCAGTACTTC